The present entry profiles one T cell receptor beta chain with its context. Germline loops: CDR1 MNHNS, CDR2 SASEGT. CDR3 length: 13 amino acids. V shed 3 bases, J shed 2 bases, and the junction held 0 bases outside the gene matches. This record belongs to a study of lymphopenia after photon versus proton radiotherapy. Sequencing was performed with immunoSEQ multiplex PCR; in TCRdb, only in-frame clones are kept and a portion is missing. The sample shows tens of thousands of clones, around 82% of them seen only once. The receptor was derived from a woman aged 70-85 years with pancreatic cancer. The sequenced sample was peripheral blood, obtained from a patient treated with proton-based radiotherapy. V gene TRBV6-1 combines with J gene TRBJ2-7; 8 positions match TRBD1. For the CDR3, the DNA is TGTGCCAGCAGTGAGGACAGGGCCTACGAGCAGTACTTC. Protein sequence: CASSEDRAYEQYF.